Reported below is one T cell receptor beta chain. Under the authors' procedure: Amplification of reference gene primers was used by the study to estimate nucleated cell counts. Generated by immunoSEQ multiplex PCR, the TCRdb table keeps only in-frame clones and is missing some. Clone size and the V and J calls come from that table; the DNA yielded D and trimming. Counted here are 90,000 to 120,000 clones, roughly 90% occurring once; the ten biggest clones make up roughly 4.6%. This sample stems from a study of blood T cell repertoires in COVID-19. The wider study: The origin of the acute and convalescent COVID-19 samples was the United States, Italy and Spain. T cells, B-cell-depleted T cells, or PBMCs supplied cDNA or gDNA.

Trimming cost V 4 bases and J 6 bases; bases outside gene matches: 6. Germline values: CDR1 SGHDT, CDR2 YYEEEE. The CDR3 is 14 residues long. The receptor was isolated from a man aged 35 to 55 with active or convalescent COVID-19. The genes are TRBV5-6 and TRBJ2-1, with 8 bases matching TRBD1. Sequenced sample: peripheral blood. CDR3 nucleotides: TGTGCCAGCAGCCTGGACAGGGCGGTCAATGAGCAGTTCTTC. It yields the protein CASSLDRAVNEQFF. Based on the CDR3 plus reference TRBV5-6 and TRBJ2-1, the full variable domain is DAGVTQSPTHLIKTRGQQVTLRCSPKSGHDTVSWYQQALGQGPQFIFQYYEEEERQRGNFPDRFSGHQFPNYSSELNVNALLLGDSALYLCASSLDRAVNEQFFGPGTRLTVL.